This T cell receptor (beta chain) was observed in a study of Graves' ophthalmopathy and Graves' hyperthyroidism. Hyperthyroidism patients were newly diagnosed, ill under 2 months, and aged 18 to 65 years. Amplified material comprised TCR beta CDR3 regions derived from RNA transcripts. An initial RT-PCR round employing HTBI primers preceded a second-round multiplex PCR. Each CDR3 protein gets one entry after TCRdb re-called the multiplex PCR reads with MiXCR. The table shows 400,000 to 450,000 distinct CDR3 sequences, with around 20% occurring only once. The sequencing sample was made of peripheral blood. The source is a woman aged 18 to 35 with stable Graves' hyperthyroidism.

CDR3 sequence: CASKLSLRSNQPQHF. The CDR3 nucleotides are TGTGCCAGTAAATTAAGCCTAAGATCCAATCAGCCCCAGCATTTT. The chain has TRBV19 and TRBJ1-5; no clear D. Germline V gene lookup returns CDR1 LNHDA and CDR2 SQIVND (reference sequence). The length of the CDR3 is 15 residues. V lost 7 bases, J lost 3 bases, and 16 bases lay in between. Looking up the rest from reference TRBV19 and TRBJ1-5 gives the full variable domain: DGGITQSPKYLFRKEGQNVTLSCEQNLNHDAMYWYRQDPGQGLRLIYYSQIVNDFQKGDIAEGYSVSREKKESFPLTVTSAQKNPTAFYLCASKLSLRSNQPQHFGDGTRLSIL.